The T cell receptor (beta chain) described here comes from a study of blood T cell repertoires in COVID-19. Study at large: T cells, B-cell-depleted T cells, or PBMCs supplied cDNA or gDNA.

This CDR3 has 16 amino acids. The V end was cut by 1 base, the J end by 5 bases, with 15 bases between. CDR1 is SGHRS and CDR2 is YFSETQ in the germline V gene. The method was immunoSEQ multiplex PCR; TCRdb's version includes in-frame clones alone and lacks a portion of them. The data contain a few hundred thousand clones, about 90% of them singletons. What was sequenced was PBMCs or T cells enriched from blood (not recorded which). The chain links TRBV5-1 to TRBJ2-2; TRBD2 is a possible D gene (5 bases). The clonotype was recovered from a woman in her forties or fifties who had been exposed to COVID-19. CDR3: CASSLPRDYLTGELFF. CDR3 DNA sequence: TGCGCCAGCAGCTTGCCCCGGGATTATCTTACCGGGGAGCTGTTTTTT.